Below are 3 T cell receptor beta chains sequenced from a single sample in a study of blood T cells in healthy people across ages. A J-beta primer mix and a sample-barcoded 5' primer were used in a second PCR of roughly 6 to 12 cycles. Via MiXCR, TCRdb re-called the 5' RACE reads, giving one row per CDR3 protein. The sample has about 1 million distinct CDR3 sequences; 45% are singletons. The sample taken for sequencing was blood. These receptors were obtained from a woman in her fifties or sixties in good health.

In its sample, this clonotype was seen a few times. CDR3: CASRTGSLERETQYF. DNA of the CDR3: TGCGCCAGCCGGACAGGGTCCTTAGAACGGGAGACCCAGTACTTC. The chain carries TRBV5-1 and TRBJ2-5; 8 bases fit TRBD1. The V and J ends lost 7 bases and 5 bases, in that order; junction bases with no gene match: 13. The CDR3 consists of 15 residues. Germline V gives CDR1 SGHRS, CDR2 YFSETQ.

In this sample, this clonotype turned up a few times. The chain carries TRBV27 and TRBJ2-4, with 9 positions matching TRBD1. Germline V gene data show CDR1 as MNHEY and CDR2 as SMNVEV (reference sequence). The CDR3 has 14 amino acids. J gave up 3 bases and V 5 bases, and 2 bases lay outside the gene matches. CDR3 residues: CASSDRGYKNIQYF. In DNA form, the CDR3 reads TGTGCCAGCAGTGACAGGGGGTACAAAAACATTCAGTACTTC.

V is TRBV27 and J is TRBJ2-5; D is possibly TRBD2 (5 bases). The germline CDR1 and CDR2 sequences are MNHEY and SMNVEV (reference sequence). With 3 bases removed from V and 11 bases from J, the gap between germline ends came to 13 bases. The CDR3 extends over 12 amino acids. The chain's CDR3 is CASSFKGEEQYF. The CDR3 DNA reads TGTGCCAGCAGTTTTAAGGGAGAGGAGCAGTACTTC.